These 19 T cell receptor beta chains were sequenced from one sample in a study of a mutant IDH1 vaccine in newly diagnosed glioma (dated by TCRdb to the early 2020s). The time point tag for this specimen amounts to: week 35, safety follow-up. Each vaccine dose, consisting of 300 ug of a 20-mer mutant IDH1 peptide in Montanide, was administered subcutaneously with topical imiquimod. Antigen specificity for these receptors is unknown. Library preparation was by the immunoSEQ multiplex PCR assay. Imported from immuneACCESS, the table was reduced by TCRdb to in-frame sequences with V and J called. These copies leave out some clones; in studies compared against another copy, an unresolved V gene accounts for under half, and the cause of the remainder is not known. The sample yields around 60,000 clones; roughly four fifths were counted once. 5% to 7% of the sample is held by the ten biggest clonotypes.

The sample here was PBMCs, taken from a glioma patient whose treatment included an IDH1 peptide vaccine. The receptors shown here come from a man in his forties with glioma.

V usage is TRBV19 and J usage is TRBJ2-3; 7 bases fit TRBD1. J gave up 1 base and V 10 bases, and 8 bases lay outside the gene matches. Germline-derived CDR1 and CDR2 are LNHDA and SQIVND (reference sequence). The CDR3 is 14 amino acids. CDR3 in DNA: TGTGCCACTACCAGGACAGGCCGCACAGATACGCAGTATTTT. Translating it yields CATTRTGRTDTQYF.

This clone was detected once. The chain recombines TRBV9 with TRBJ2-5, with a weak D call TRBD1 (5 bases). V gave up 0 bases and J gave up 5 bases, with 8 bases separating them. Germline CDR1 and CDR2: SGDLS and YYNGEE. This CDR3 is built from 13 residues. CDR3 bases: TGTGCCAGCAGCGTAGGAGCAGGGGAGACCCAGTACTTC. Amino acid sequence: CASSVGAGETQYF.

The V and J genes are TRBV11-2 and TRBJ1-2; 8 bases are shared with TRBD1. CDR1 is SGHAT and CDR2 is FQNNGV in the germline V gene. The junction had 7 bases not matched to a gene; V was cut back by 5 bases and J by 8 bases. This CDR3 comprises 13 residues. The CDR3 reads CASSLGQGRGYTF. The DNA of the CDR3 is TGTGCCAGCAGCCTCGGACAGGGTAGGGGCTACACCTTC.

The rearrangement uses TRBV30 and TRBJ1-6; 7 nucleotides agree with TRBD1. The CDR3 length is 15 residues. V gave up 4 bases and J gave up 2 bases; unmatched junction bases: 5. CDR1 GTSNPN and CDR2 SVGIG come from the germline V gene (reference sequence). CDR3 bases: TGTGCCTGGATTCAAGGGGGCGCCTATAATTCACCCCTCCACTTT. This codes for CAWIQGGAYNSPLHF.

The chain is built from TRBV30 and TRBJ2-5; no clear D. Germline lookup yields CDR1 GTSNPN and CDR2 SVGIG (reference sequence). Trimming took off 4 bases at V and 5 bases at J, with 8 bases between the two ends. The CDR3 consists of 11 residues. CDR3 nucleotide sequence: TGTGCCTGGAAGAAAGTCGAGACCCAGTACTTC. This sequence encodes CAWKKVETQYF.

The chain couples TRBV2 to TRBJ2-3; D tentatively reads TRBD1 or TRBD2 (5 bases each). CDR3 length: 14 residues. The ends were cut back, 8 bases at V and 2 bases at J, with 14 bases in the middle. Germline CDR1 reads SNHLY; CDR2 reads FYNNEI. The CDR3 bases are TGTGCCAGCGGGGGTTTGGGAGCCACAGATACGCAGTATTTT. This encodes CASGGLGATDTQYF.

The CDR3 loop reads CASSAPLGKTGELFF. CDR3 DNA: TGTGCCAGCAGCGCACCCCTAGGGAAAACCGGGGAGCTGTTTTTT. This chain connects TRBV5-4 to TRBJ2-2; no reliable D call. The CDR3 is 15 residues long. CDR1 SGHNT and CDR2 YYREEE come from the germline V gene (reference sequence). Trimming shortened V by 4 bases and J by 5 bases, and 15 bases separated the two germline ends.

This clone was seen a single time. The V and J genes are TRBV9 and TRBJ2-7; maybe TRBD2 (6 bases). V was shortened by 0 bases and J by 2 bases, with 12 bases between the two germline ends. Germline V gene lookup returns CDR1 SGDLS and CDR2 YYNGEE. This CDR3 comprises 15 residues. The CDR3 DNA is TGTGCCAGCAGCGTAGGGCTAGCGACCACCTACGAGCAGTACTTC. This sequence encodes CASSVGLATTYEQYF. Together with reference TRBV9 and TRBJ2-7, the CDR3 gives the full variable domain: DSGVTQTPKHLITATGQRVTLRCSPRSGDLSVYWYQQSLDQGLQFLIQYYNGEERAKGNILERFSAQQFPDLHSELNLSSLELGDSALYFCASSVGLATTYEQYFGPGTRLTVT.

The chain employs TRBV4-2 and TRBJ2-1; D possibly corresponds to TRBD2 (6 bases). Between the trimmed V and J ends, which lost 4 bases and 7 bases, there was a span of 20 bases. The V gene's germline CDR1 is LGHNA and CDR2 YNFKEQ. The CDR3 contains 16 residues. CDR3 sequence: CASSRPGEGPFNEQFF. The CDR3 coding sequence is TGTGCCAGCAGCCGCCCGGGAGAGGGGCCCTTTAATGAGCAGTTCTTC.

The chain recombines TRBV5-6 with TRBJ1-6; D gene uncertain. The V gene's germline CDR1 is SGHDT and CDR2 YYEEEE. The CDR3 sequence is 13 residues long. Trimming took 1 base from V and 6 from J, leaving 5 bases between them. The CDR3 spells CASSLKGNSPLHF. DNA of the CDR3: TGTGCCAGCAGCTTGAAGGGTAATTCACCCCTCCACTTT. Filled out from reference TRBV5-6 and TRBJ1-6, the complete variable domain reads DAGVTQSPTHLIKTRGQQVTLRCSPKSGHDTVSWYQQALGQGPQFIFQYYEEEERQRGNFPDRFSGHQFPNYSSELNVNALLLGDSALYLCASSLKGNSPLHFGNGTRLTVT.

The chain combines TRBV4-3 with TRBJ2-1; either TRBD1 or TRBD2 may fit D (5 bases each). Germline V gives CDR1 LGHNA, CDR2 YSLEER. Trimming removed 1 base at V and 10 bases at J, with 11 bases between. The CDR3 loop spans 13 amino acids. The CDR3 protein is CASSQGGTTEQFF. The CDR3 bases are TGCGCCAGCAGCCAAGGAGGGACCACAGAGCAGTTCTTC.

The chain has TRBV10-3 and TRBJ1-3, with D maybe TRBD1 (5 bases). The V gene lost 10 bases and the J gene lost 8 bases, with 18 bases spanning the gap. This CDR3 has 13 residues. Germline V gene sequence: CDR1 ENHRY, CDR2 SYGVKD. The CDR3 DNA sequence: TGTGCCAAAAGTCGGGACGCCGGAGACACCATATATTTT. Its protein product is CAKSRDAGDTIYF.

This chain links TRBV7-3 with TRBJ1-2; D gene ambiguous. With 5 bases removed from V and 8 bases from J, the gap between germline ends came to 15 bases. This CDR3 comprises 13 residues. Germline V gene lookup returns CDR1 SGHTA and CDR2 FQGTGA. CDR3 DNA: TGTGCCAGCAGCCCTGACCCAATCGGGGGCTACACCTTC. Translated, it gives CASSPDPIGGYTF.

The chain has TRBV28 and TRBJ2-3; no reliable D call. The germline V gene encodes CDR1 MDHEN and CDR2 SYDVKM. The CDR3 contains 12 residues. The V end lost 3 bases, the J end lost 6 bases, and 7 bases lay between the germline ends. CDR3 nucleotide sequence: TGTGCCAGCAGTTTTTCAGTGGATACGCAGTATTTT. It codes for CASSFSVDTQYF.

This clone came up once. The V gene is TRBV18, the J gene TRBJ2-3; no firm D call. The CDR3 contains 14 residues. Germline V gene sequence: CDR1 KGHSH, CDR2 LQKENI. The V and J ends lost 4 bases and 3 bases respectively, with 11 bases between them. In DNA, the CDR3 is TGTGCCAGCTCACTCACGACCGGGACAGATACGCAGTATTTT. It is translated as CASSLTTGTDTQYF.

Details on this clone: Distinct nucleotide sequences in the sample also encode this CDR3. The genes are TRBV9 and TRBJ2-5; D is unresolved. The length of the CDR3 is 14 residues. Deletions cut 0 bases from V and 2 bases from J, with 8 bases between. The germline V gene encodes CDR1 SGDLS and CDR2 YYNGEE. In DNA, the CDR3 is TGTGCCAGCAGCGTAGGACTGGGGCAAGAGACCCAGTACTTC. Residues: CASSVGLGQETQYF.

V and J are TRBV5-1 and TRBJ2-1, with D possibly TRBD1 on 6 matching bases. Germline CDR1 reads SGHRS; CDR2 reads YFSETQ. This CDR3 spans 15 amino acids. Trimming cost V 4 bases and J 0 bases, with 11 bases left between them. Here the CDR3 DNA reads TGCGCCAGCAGCGGGACAAGGAGCTCCTACAATGAGCAGTTCTTC. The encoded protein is CASSGTRSSYNEQFF.

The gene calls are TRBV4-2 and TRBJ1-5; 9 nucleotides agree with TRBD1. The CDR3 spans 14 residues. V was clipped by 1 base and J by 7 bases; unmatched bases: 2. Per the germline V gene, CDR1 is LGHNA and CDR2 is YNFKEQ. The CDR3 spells CASSQGTGEQPQHF. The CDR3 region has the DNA TGTGCCAGCAGCCAAGGGACAGGGGAGCAGCCCCAGCATTTT.

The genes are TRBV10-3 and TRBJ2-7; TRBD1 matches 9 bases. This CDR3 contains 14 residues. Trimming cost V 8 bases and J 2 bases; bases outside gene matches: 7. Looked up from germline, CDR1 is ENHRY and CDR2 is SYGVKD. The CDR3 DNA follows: TGTGCCATCGGGACAGGGCGAAACCCCTACGAGCAGTACTTC. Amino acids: CAIGTGRNPYEQYF.